The 25 T cell receptor beta chains in this list originate from one sample, sequenced in a study of cytomegalovirus exposure and HLA in healthy donors. The PCR was carried out with 60 Vbeta primers and 13 Jbeta primers. Assay: immunoSEQ multiplex PCR; the TCRdb copy retains only in-frame clones and omits some. The data contain 150,000 to 200,000 clones, approximately 72% of them singletons. The sequenced material came from PBMCs. These receptors were obtained from a human donor in good health.

This chain joins TRBV6-5 and TRBJ2-3; possible D gene TRBD2, 5 bases. Between the trimmed V and J ends, which lost 8 bases and 0 bases, there was a span of 9 bases. CDR1 MNHEY and CDR2 SVGAGI come from the germline V gene. The CDR3 runs 13 residues. CDR3 sequence reads: CASRRASTDTQYF. The CDR3 coding sequence is TGTGCCAGCCGGCGGGCTAGCACAGATACGCAGTATTTT.

The V gene is TRBV19, the J gene TRBJ2-1; TRBD2 aligns across 10 bases. Germline V gives CDR1 LNHDA, CDR2 SQIVND (reference sequence). V gave up 6 bases and J gave up 9 bases; unmatched junction bases: 5. The CDR3 is 13 amino acids. As DNA, the CDR3 is TGTGCCAGTAGCTGGACTAGCGGAGGTGAGCAGTTCTTC. Protein sequence: CASSWTSGGEQFF.

The chain links TRBV5-4 to TRBJ1-6; D remains unclear. The CDR3 is made up of 15 amino acids. The germline gives CDR1 SGHNT, CDR2 YYREEE (reference sequence). V lost 0 bases to trimming and J lost 7 bases, with 11 bases between them. This CDR3 is CASSLAPRGNSPLHF. The DNA for the CDR3 is TGTGCCAGCAGCTTGGCCCCCAGAGGAAATTCACCCCTCCACTTT.

The chain combines TRBV6-5 with TRBJ1-6, with D possibly TRBD1 on 6 matching bases. Germline values: CDR1 MNHEY, CDR2 SVGAGI. This CDR3 region has 13 residues. V shed 2 bases and J shed 8 bases, with 7 bases lying between them. CDR3 DNA sequence: TGTGCCAGCAGTTACGGGGGCTATTCACCCCTCCACTTT. Encoded protein: CASSYGGYSPLHF.

This sequence joins TRBV19 and TRBJ2-3; TRBD1 is a possible D gene (5 bases). CDR1 is LNHDA, CDR2 SQIVND, per germline (reference sequence). V lost 7 bases and J lost 1, with 15 bases in between. This CDR3 region has 15 residues. CDR3 sequence (DNA): TGTGCCAGTACAGGGATCCCCGGTGGCACAGATACGCAGTATTTT. Protein product: CASTGIPGGTDTQYF.

This clone has a single count. The chain recombines TRBV19 with TRBJ1-1; D is possibly TRBD1 (5 bases). Looked up from germline, CDR1 is LNHDA and CDR2 is SQIVND (reference sequence). The CDR3 length is 12 residues. The V gene lost 5 bases and the J gene lost 6 bases, with 10 bases spanning the gap. The CDR3 sequence is CASSSGPPEAFF. The CDR3 DNA sequence: TGTGCCAGTAGTTCAGGGCCGCCTGAAGCTTTCTTT.

The rearrangement joins TRBV7-2 to TRBJ2-7; D uncertain. This CDR3 spans 14 amino acids. Per germline, CDR1 SGHTA and CDR2 FQGNSA. V lost 1 base and J lost 1, with 8 bases in between. The CDR3 protein is CASSLGPRSYEQYF. The CDR3 DNA reads TGTGCCAGCAGCTTAGGCCCCCGGTCCTACGAGCAGTACTTC.

In this sample, this clone turned up a few times. The chain recombines TRBV29-1 with TRBJ2-5; D might be TRBD2 (5 bases). With the DNA end fitting TRBJ2-7 better, the J assignment may be wrong. The CDR3 contains 14 residues. The germline gives CDR1 SQVTM, CDR2 ANQGSEA. CDR3 DNA sequence: TGCAGCGTCGCCCCTAGCACCCTGGGCGGCGAGCAGTACTTC. It is translated as CSVAPSTLGGEQYF.

DNA of the CDR3: TGTGCCAGCAGCGAAAAATTAGAGAACACTGAAGCTTTCTTT. Translating gives CASSEKLENTEAFF. This chain uses TRBV2 with TRBJ1-1; D ambiguous. Germline V lookup: CDR1 SNHLY, CDR2 FYNNEI. The CDR3 loop spans 14 amino acids. Trimming pared 6 bases from V and 1 base from J, leaving 12 bases between.

The chain joins TRBV10-3 to TRBJ1-1; D is undetermined. Looked up from germline, CDR1 is ENHRY and CDR2 is SYGVKD. This CDR3 contains 13 residues. With 6 bases removed from V and 3 bases from J, the gap between germline ends came to 11 bases. The CDR3 coding sequence is TGTGCCATCAGGGAAGGGCGGGACACTGAAGCTTTCTTT. Translated: CAIREGRDTEAFF.

This chain links TRBV4-3 with TRBJ2-7; D is unclear. V lost 0 bases to trimming and J lost 2 bases, with 11 bases between them. The CDR3 spans 15 residues. CDR1 LGHNA and CDR2 YSLEER come from the germline V gene. CDR3 bases: TGCGCCAGCAGCCAAGAGTGGCAGGCCACCTACGAGCAGTACTTC. As protein: CASSQEWQATYEQYF.

This clone has only a few counts. This chain joins TRBV5-5 and TRBJ1-1, with a weak D call TRBD1 (6 bases). The length of the CDR3 is 16 residues. V was shortened by 2 bases and J by 6 bases, with 20 bases between the two germline ends. Per the germline V gene, CDR1 is SGHKS and CDR2 is YYEKEE (reference sequence). The CDR3 sequence is CASSFRQAQVGAEAFF. The CDR3 nucleotides are TGTGCCAGCAGCTTCAGACAGGCCCAGGTGGGCGCTGAAGCTTTCTTT.

This chain uses TRBV6-6 with TRBJ2-7; TRBD1 aligns across 9 bases. V shed 1 base and J 2 bases; nucleotides not matched to a gene: 3. Germline V gene data show CDR1 as MNHNY and CDR2 as SVGAGI (reference sequence). The CDR3 totals 15 residues. The CDR3 DNA reads as TGTGCCAGCAGTTACTTAGGGACAGGGACCTACGAGCAGTACTTC. As protein: CASSYLGTGTYEQYF.

The chain couples TRBV7-9 to TRBJ1-1; the match to TRBD1 covers 8 bases. The CDR3 is 16 residues long. Germline CDR1 reads SEHNR; CDR2 reads FQNEAQ (reference sequence). J gave up 5 bases and V 4 bases, and 12 bases lay outside the gene matches. In DNA, the CDR3 is TGTGCCAGCAGCTCCTCACGGGGCAGGGGGCTTACTGAAGCTTTCTTT. This sequence encodes CASSSSRGRGLTEAFF.

This clone was found a few times. Distinct nucleotide sequences in the sample also encode this CDR3. The chain recombines TRBV7-3 with TRBJ2-3; 12 bases agree with TRBD2. Unmatched junction bases numbered 3, after V lost 3 bases and J lost 2 bases. Germline loops: CDR1 SGHTA, CDR2 FQGTGA. This CDR3 has 16 amino acids. CDR3 residues: CASSFGTSGSTDTQYF. In DNA, the CDR3 is TGTGCCAGCAGCTTCGGGACTAGCGGGTCCACAGATACGCAGTATTTT.

This chain joins TRBV7-8 and TRBJ1-5; D not resolved. The germline V gene encodes CDR1 SGHVS and CDR2 FQNEAQ. Trimming removed 4 bases at V and 4 bases at J, with 14 bases between. This CDR3 has 15 residues. The CDR3, as DNA: TGTGCCAGCAGCTCCAGACCGGAGGGAAATCAGCCCCAGCATTTT. This gives the protein CASSSRPEGNQPQHF.

The chain couples TRBV2 to TRBJ2-5; 7 bases map to TRBD1. The CDR3 totals 14 residues. Per the germline V gene, CDR1 is SNHLY and CDR2 is FYNNEI. V trimming: 7 bases; J trimming: 4 bases; junction bases outside the gene matches: 9. In DNA form, the CDR3 reads TGTGCCAGCACCTTGACAGGGTGGGGAGAGACCCAGTACTTC. It specifies CASTLTGWGETQYF.

The chain employs TRBV9 and TRBJ1-1, with D possibly matching TRBD1 (5 bases). V was trimmed by 5 bases and J by 1 base, leaving 15 bases between them. The CDR3 has 15 residues. Germline V CDR1 and CDR2: SGDLS, YYNGEE. The CDR3 protein is CASSFYATGNTEAFF. CDR3 DNA: TGTGCCAGCAGTTTTTACGCTACAGGGAACACTGAAGCTTTCTTT.

The chain combines TRBV19 with TRBJ1-4; D possibly corresponds to TRBD1 (6 bases). Trimming cost V 9 bases and J 4 bases, with 18 bases left between them. The CDR3 runs 15 residues. Germline CDR1 and CDR2: LNHDA and SQIVND (reference sequence). The CDR3 coding sequence is TGTGCCAGCTCGTCCTATGGGGGCAGTAATGAAAAACTGTTTTTT. It specifies CASSSYGGSNEKLFF.

On this clone itself: The sample contains more than one DNA sequence encoding this CDR3. V and J are TRBV9 and TRBJ2-7, with D maybe TRBD2 (6 bases). This CDR3 spans 15 amino acids. Germline loops: CDR1 SGDLS, CDR2 YYNGEE. V shed 0 bases and J shed 0 bases, with 10 bases lying between them. CDR3 in DNA: TGTGCCAGCAGCGTAGGGGCGGGAAGCTCCTACGAGCAGTACTTC. It is translated as CASSVGAGSSYEQYF.

CDR3 nucleotides: TGTGCCAGCACGCGGGGTATTGAAGCTTTCTTT. Translated: CASTRGIEAFF. The chain recombines TRBV5-4 with TRBJ1-1; D is ambiguous. V was trimmed by 6 bases and J by 7 bases, leaving 10 bases between them. CDR3 size: 11 residues. Germline V gene sequence: CDR1 SGHNT, CDR2 YYREEE (reference sequence).

This clone came up a few times. This rearrangement joins TRBV18 to TRBJ2-7; TRBD1 aligns across 7 bases. The ends lost 0 bases at V and 4 bases at J; junction bases unmatched: 6. This CDR3 has 15 residues. Looked up from germline, CDR1 is KGHSH and CDR2 is LQKENI. The CDR3 DNA follows: TGTGCCAGCTCACCACCCGGACAGGAGGTATACGAGCAGTACTTC. Protein product: CASSPPGQEVYEQYF.

The chain is built from TRBV4-1 and TRBJ1-2, with 7 bases lining up with TRBD1. The CDR3 covers 15 residues. Trimming removed 3 bases from V and 2 bases from J; junction bases left unmatched: 6. Germline CDR1 is MGHRA and CDR2 is YSYEKL. The CDR3 loop is CASSQGLTGNYGYTF. In DNA, the CDR3 is TGCGCCAGCAGCCAGGGACTGACAGGGAACTATGGCTACACCTTC.

This clone was found a few times. No conserved phenylalanine or tryptophan ends this CDR3, so it is likely a read error. This sequence joins TRBV2 and TRBJ1-1, with TRBD1 matching 9 bases. Germline-derived CDR1 and CDR2 are SNHLY and FYNNEI. V shed 8 bases and J 1 base; nucleotides not matched to a gene: 17. The CDR3 sequence is 18 residues long. The CDR3 here is CASVTNPGQGVSNTEAFL. CDR3 nucleotide sequence: TGTGCCAGCGTCACTAATCCGGGACAGGGAGTATCGAACACTGAAGCTTTCCTT.

This clone has only one observation. Since the CDR3 does not end with the conserved phenylalanine or tryptophan, this likely comes from a read error. The chain recombines TRBV10-1 with TRBJ2-4; TRBD1 matches 11 bases. CDR3 size: 19 residues. Looked up from germline, CDR1 is WNHNN and CDR2 is SYGVQD (reference sequence). With 6 bases clipped from V and 2 bases from J, the junction kept 15 bases outside the gene matches. As DNA, the CDR3 is TGCGCCAGCAGCCCGGACAGGGGGCGATTGGGGGTTACCAAAAACATTCAGTACCTC. Protein product: CASSPDRGRLGVTKNIQYL.